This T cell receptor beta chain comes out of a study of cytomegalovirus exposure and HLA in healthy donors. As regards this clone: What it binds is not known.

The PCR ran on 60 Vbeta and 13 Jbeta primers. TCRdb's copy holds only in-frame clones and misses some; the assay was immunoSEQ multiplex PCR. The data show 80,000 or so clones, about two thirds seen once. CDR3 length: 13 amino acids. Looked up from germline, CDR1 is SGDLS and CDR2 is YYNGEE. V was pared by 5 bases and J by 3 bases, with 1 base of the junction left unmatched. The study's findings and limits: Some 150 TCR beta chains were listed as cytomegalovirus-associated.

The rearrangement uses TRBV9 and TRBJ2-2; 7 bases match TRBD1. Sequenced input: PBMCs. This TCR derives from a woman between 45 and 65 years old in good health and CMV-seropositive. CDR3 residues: CASSGQDTGELFF. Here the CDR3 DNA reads TGTGCCAGCAGTGGACAGGACACCGGGGAGCTGTTTTTT.